These 30 T cell receptor beta chains were all obtained from the same sample, sequenced in a study of memory CD4+ T cells and cytomegalovirus serostatus. Data came from immunoSEQ multiplex PCR; TCRdb stores just in-frame clones and leaves some out. Among tens of thousands of clones listed, 70% to 75% were seen once. Single viable CD3+CD4+CD8-CD45RO+ cells were sorted as the memory CD4+ T cells. Sample: memory CD4+ T cells from blood. The receptors stem from an adult in good health and CMV-seropositive.

In regard to this clone: An end of the junction does not agree with germline; a read error may underlie this. The J gene is TRBJ1-4, the V gene TRBV7-7; D perhaps matches TRBD1 (6 bases). Germline values: CDR1 SSHAT, CDR2 FNYEAQ (reference sequence). The CDR3 totals 13 residues. The CDR3 region has the DNA TGTGCTAGCAGTTCGACACCGGGACAAGGACTGTTTTTT. This gives the protein CASSSTPGQGLFF. Using reference TRBV7-7 and TRBJ1-4 for the parts outside the CDR3, the full variable domain is GAGVSQSPRYKVTKRGQDVTLRCDPISSHATLYWYQQALGQGPEFLTYFNYEAQPDKSGLPSDRFSAERPEGSISTLTIQRTEQRDSAMYRCASSSTPGQGLFFGSGTQLSVL.

The CDR3 bases are TGTGCCAGCAGCTTCATGGGGGGTCAGAGCGAGCAGTACTTC. As protein: CASSFMGGQSEQYF. V gene TRBV5-6 combines with J gene TRBJ2-7, with D perhaps matching TRBD2 (6 bases). From germline, CDR1 is SGHDT and CDR2 YYEEEE. The germline V and J ends were trimmed by 2 bases and 6 bases, with 15 bases remaining between them. The CDR3 is made up of 14 amino acids.

The chain joins TRBV2 to TRBJ2-2; no reliable D call. Trimming left V 3 bases short and J 2 bases short, with 1 base between. The CDR3 totals 12 residues. In germline, CDR1 is SNHLY, CDR2 FYNNEI. The CDR3 DNA reads as TGTGCCAGCAGTGACAACACCGGGGAGCTGTTTTTT. Translating it yields CASSDNTGELFF. The entire variable domain, with the rest obtained from reference TRBV2 and TRBJ2-2, is as follows: EPEVTQTPSHQVTQMGQEVILRCVPISNHLYFYWYRQILGQKVEFLVSFYNNEISEKSEIFDDQFSVERPDGSNFTLKIRSTKLEDSAMYFCASSDNTGELFFGEGSRLTVL.

The count of this clone is one. The chain links TRBV25-1 to TRBJ1-4, with D possibly matching TRBD1 (5 bases). Trimming shortened V by 0 bases and J by 7 bases, and 12 bases separated the two germline ends. The CDR3 is 15 residues long. CDR1 is MGHDK and CDR2 is SYGVNS in the germline V gene. CDR3 amino acids: CASSEYGGGVEKLFF. DNA for the CDR3: TGTGCCAGCAGTGAATACGGGGGTGGAGTTGAAAAACTGTTTTTT.

Worth noting for this clone: The same CDR3 also results from other DNA sequences found in this sample. The chain employs TRBV5-1 and TRBJ2-1; D ambiguous. Looked up from germline, CDR1 is SGHRS and CDR2 is YFSETQ. This CDR3 has 13 amino acids. The V gene lost 0 bases and the J gene lost 7 bases, with 8 bases spanning the gap. The CDR3 sequence: CASSLVLGNEQFF. The CDR3 DNA follows: TGCGCCAGCAGCTTGGTGTTGGGAAATGAGCAGTTCTTC.

V usage is TRBV7-8 and J usage is TRBJ1-6, with a tentative D call TRBD1 (6 bases). V was shortened by 1 base and J by 10 bases, with 11 bases between the two germline ends. Germline V CDR1 and CDR2: SGHVS, FQNEAQ. This CDR3 has 14 residues. CDR3 nucleotides: TGTGCCAGCAGCTTAGTGGGGGCAGAATCACCCCTCCACTTT. Its protein is CASSLVGAESPLHF.

V usage is TRBV9 and J usage is TRBJ1-2; D may be TRBD1 (5 bases). V was pared by 0 bases and J by 3 bases, with 15 bases between. The germline V gene encodes CDR1 SGDLS and CDR2 YYNGEE. This CDR3 has 16 amino acids. CDR3 sequence (DNA): TGTGCCAGCAGCGTAGGGGACCTGGACGGAGACTATGGCTACACCTTC. Protein: CASSVGDLDGDYGYTF. Full variable domain (remainder filled in from reference TRBV9 and TRBJ1-2): DSGVTQTPKHLITATGQRVTLRCSPRSGDLSVYWYQQSLDQGLQFLIQYYNGEERAKGNILERFSAQQFPDLHSELNLSSLELGDSALYFCASSVGDLDGDYGYTFGSGTRLTVV.

This rearrangement joins TRBV7-2 to TRBJ2-7; D unresolved. Germline assignment: CDR1 SGHTA and CDR2 FQGNSA. The CDR3 has 15 amino acids. With 2 bases removed from V and 2 bases from J, the gap between germline ends came to 13 bases. The CDR3 reads CASSLMGRLPYEQYF. The CDR3 nucleotides are TGTGCCAGCAGCTTAATGGGTCGACTTCCCTACGAGCAGTACTTC.

The rearrangement uses TRBV4-3 and TRBJ2-4, with D perhaps matching TRBD1 or TRBD2 (5 bases each). CDR1 and CDR2 (germline): LGHNA, YSLEER. The CDR3 runs to 16 residues. V was pared by 0 bases and J by 3 bases, with 12 bases between. In nucleotides, the CDR3 is TGCGCCAGCAGCCAAGATCGGTGGGACGGCAAAAACATTCAGTACTTC. It encodes CASSQDRWDGKNIQYF.

V and J are TRBV18 and TRBJ2-5; the D gene is possibly TRBD1 (6 bases). This CDR3 has 15 residues. Germline V gene data show CDR1 as KGHSH and CDR2 as LQKENI. V gave up 0 bases and J gave up 1 base, with 9 bases separating them. The CDR3: CASSPPLDSQETQYF. The CDR3 DNA follows: TGTGCCAGCTCACCACCCCTGGACAGCCAAGAGACCCAGTACTTC.

The CDR3 loop is CASSPSLVGQGTEAFF. The CDR3 coding sequence is TGTGCCAGCAGCCCCTCTTTAGTCGGGCAGGGTACTGAAGCTTTCTTT. The J gene is TRBJ1-1, the V gene TRBV7-9; tentatively, D is TRBD1 (5 bases). The CDR3 has 16 amino acids. CDR1 is SEHNR, CDR2 FQNEAQ, per germline (reference sequence). Trimming removed 5 bases from V and 5 bases from J, with 21 bases in between.

This clone was detected only a few times. The CDR3 DNA reads as TGTGCCAGCAGTTTATCAGGGGGGGAAGAGACCCAGTACTTC. Translated: CASSLSGGEETQYF. The chain carries TRBV27 and TRBJ2-5; a possible D gene is TRBD2 (7 bases). Deletions cut 0 bases from V and 3 bases from J, with 8 bases between. Germline V CDR1 and CDR2: MNHEY, SMNVEV (reference sequence). The CDR3 spans 14 residues.

The chain carries TRBV29-1 and TRBJ1-5, with D possibly matching TRBD1 (5 bases). Trimming shortened V by 4 bases and J by 3 bases, and 10 bases separated the two germline ends. The CDR3 contains 13 residues. Germline loops: CDR1 SQVTM, CDR2 ANQGSEA. The CDR3 DNA reads TGCAGCGTTGTAGTGGGGCTCAATCAGCCCCAGCATTTT. Translated, it gives CSVVVGLNQPQHF. Full variable domain (rest looked up from reference TRBV29-1 and TRBJ1-5): SAVISQKPSRDICQRGTSLTIQCQVDSQVTMMFWYRQQPGQSLTLIATANQGSEATYESGFVIDKFPISRPNLTFSTLTVSNMSPEDSSIYLCSVVVGLNQPQHFGDGTRLSIL.

V and J are TRBV6-1 and TRBJ2-3, with D tentatively TRBD1 (6 bases). Deletions cut 7 bases from V and 2 bases from J, with 13 bases between. Germline CDR1 and CDR2: MNHNS and SASEGT. The length of the CDR3 is 14 residues. The CDR3 bases are TGTGCCAGCACTACAGGGTGGGCCACAGATACGCAGTATTTT. The encoded protein is CASTTGWATDTQYF.

The chain couples TRBV19 to TRBJ1-1; possible D gene TRBD1, 5 bases. V was trimmed by 7 bases and J by 1 base, leaving 16 bases between them. The germline CDR1 and CDR2 sequences are LNHDA and SQIVND (reference sequence). This CDR3 contains 15 residues. Here the CDR3 DNA reads TGTGCCAGTAAAGGTTGGGGCGGAGGGAACACTGAAGCTTTCTTT. Residues: CASKGWGGGNTEAFF. The full variable domain, with the rest looked up from reference TRBV19 and TRBJ1-1, is DGGITQSPKYLFRKEGQNVTLSCEQNLNHDAMYWYRQDPGQGLRLIYYSQIVNDFQKGDIAEGYSVSREKKESFPLTVTSAQKNPTAFYLCASKGWGGGNTEAFFGQGTRLTVV.

The chain employs TRBV11-2 and TRBJ2-1, with a tentative D call TRBD2 (6 bases). This CDR3 is 15 amino acids long. V was shortened by 5 bases and J by 7 bases, with 18 bases between the two germline ends. In germline, CDR1 is SGHAT, CDR2 FQNNGV. Written as DNA, the CDR3 is TGTGCCAGCAGCCCGGTTAAGGGCCGGGGGAATGAGCAGTTCTTC. Residues: CASSPVKGRGNEQFF.

This rearrangement joins TRBV7-9 to TRBJ2-1; D remains unclear. Germline V gene sequence: CDR1 SEHNR, CDR2 FQNEAQ (reference sequence). Trimming took 5 bases from V and 9 from J, leaving 14 bases between them. The CDR3 runs to 13 residues. The CDR3 sequence is CASSRSQFGEQFF. DNA of the CDR3: TGTGCCAGCAGCCGAAGCCAGTTCGGTGAGCAGTTCTTC.

The sample holds a few counts of this clone. The chain combines TRBV7-2 with TRBJ2-7; 9 positions match TRBD2. The CDR3 contains 14 residues. Germline CDR1 is SGHTA and CDR2 is FQGNSA. J lost 4 bases, V lost 5 bases, and 6 bases had no gene match. CDR3 nucleotide sequence: TGTGCCAGCAGCATTCGCGGGGGGGCTTACGAGCAGTACTTC. This sequence encodes CASSIRGGAYEQYF. The variable domain in full, completed from reference TRBV7-2 and TRBJ2-7, reads GAGVSQSPSNKVTEKGKDVELRCDPISGHTALYWYRQSLGQGLEFLIYFQGNSAPDKSGLPSDRFSAERTGGSVSTLTIQRTQQEDSAVYLCASSIRGGAYEQYFGPGTRLTVT.

The rearrangement uses TRBV7-8 and TRBJ1-3; D is unclear. This CDR3 contains 13 residues. The V end was cut by 3 bases, the J end by 2 bases, with 5 bases between. Germline CDR1 is SGHVS and CDR2 is FQNEAQ. This CDR3 is CASSLGTGNTIYF. In nucleotides, the CDR3 is TGTGCCAGCAGCTTGGGGACTGGAAACACCATATATTTT.

The sample holds a few counts of this clone. The chain carries TRBV2 and TRBJ1-2, with D uncertain. Trimming shortened V by 4 bases and J by 4 bases, and 16 bases separated the two germline ends. There are 15 residues in the CDR3. Looked up from germline, CDR1 is SNHLY and CDR2 is FYNNEI. DNA of the CDR3: TGTGCCAGCAGTGTCTCGGGGAGACCCCTCTATGGCTACACCTTC. Translated: CASSVSGRPLYGYTF.

This sequence joins TRBV5-1 and TRBJ2-5; D perhaps matches TRBD1 (5 bases). The V end was cut by 0 bases, the J end by 1 base, with 13 bases between. CDR1 is SGHRS, CDR2 YFSETQ, per germline. This CDR3 contains 16 residues. The CDR3, as DNA: TGCGCCAGCAGCTTGGTAGGTGCAGGGATCCAAGAGACCCAGTACTTC. Translation gives CASSLVGAGIQETQYF.

This chain connects TRBV6-4 to TRBJ1-6, with 7 bases matching TRBD1. This CDR3 comprises 15 residues. Germline assignment: CDR1 MRHNA and CDR2 SNTAGT. J was trimmed by 8 bases and V by 4 bases; bases with no gene match: 8. The CDR3 nucleotides are TGTGCCAGCAGTGTCGACGGGACAGAAGATTCACCCCTCCACTTT. The encoded protein is CASSVDGTEDSPLHF.

The V call is TRBV27, the J call TRBJ2-7; D might be TRBD1 or TRBD2, each matching 5 bases. The germline gives CDR1 MNHEY, CDR2 SMNVEV (reference sequence). This CDR3 spans 12 amino acids. V was shortened by 6 bases and J by 9 bases, with 15 bases between the two germline ends. The chain's CDR3 is CASRGPSLPQYF. The CDR3 region has the DNA TGTGCCAGCAGGGGACCATCCCTACCGCAGTACTTC.

The J gene is TRBJ1-2, the V gene TRBV7-2; D is possibly TRBD1 (5 bases). V was clipped by 3 bases and J by 0 bases, with 8 bases between them. CDR3 size: 14 residues. The germline V gene encodes CDR1 SGHTA and CDR2 FQGNSA. Here the CDR3 DNA reads TGTGCCAGCAGCTTGACAGTTACTAACTATGGCTACACCTTC. This gives the protein CASSLTVTNYGYTF.

The chain joins TRBV2 to TRBJ1-4; 7 bases align to TRBD1. There are 13 residues in the CDR3. Germline V gene lookup returns CDR1 SNHLY and CDR2 FYNNEI. V lost 5 bases and J lost 7; bases outside the gene matches: 4. DNA of the CDR3: TGTGCCAGCAGTCTGGCAGGGGGTGAAAAACTGTTTTTT. Translation: CASSLAGGEKLFF.

The chain recombines TRBV7-9 with TRBJ2-5; possible D gene TRBD2, 7 bases. Judging by the DNA end, TRBJ2-7 fits better; the J call may be wrong. The CDR3 consists of 13 residues. CDR1 SEHNR and CDR2 FQNEAQ come from the germline V gene (reference sequence). The CDR3 loop reads CASSTAGANEQYF. The CDR3 DNA reads TGTGCCAGCAGCACCGCGGGGGCCAACGAGCAGTACTTC.

The chain joins TRBV10-3 to TRBJ1-1; weak D call: TRBD1 (5 bases). Germline V gene sequence: CDR1 ENHRY, CDR2 SYGVKD. V was pared by 4 bases and J by 5 bases, with 20 bases between. The CDR3 runs to 16 residues. The CDR3 here is CAISARGGIEGTEAFF. The CDR3 DNA reads TGTGCCATCAGTGCGAGGGGAGGGATCGAGGGGACTGAAGCTTTCTTT.

This clone turned up a few times. The V gene is TRBV4-1, the J gene TRBJ1-1; no reliable D call. The CDR3 covers 13 residues. Germline CDR1 MGHRA, CDR2 YSYEKL. Deletions cut 0 bases from V and 4 bases from J, with 6 bases between. CDR3 amino acids: CASSQDWTTEAFF. In DNA, the CDR3 is TGCGCCAGCAGCCAAGACTGGACCACTGAAGCTTTCTTT.

This clone was detected only a few times. This chain uses TRBV6-5 with TRBJ1-1; TRBD1 aligns across 7 bases. The V segment lost 5 bases and the J segment 4 bases; nucleotides outside the gene matches: 10. Germline assignment: CDR1 MNHEY and CDR2 SVGAGI. The CDR3 has 15 amino acids. CDR3 in amino acids: CASSAYRGWSTEAFF. CDR3 in DNA: TGTGCCAGCAGTGCCTACAGGGGTTGGAGCACTGAAGCTTTCTTT.

The CDR3 DNA reads as TGCAGCGTTCGGACAGGGGGCGCCTCTGAAGCTTTCTTT. Translation gives CSVRTGGASEAFF. The gene calls are TRBV29-1 and TRBJ1-1; 11 bases fit TRBD1. V was pared by 5 bases and J by 6 bases, with 5 bases of the junction left unmatched. The V gene's germline CDR1 is SQVTM and CDR2 ANQGSEA. There are 13 residues in the CDR3.